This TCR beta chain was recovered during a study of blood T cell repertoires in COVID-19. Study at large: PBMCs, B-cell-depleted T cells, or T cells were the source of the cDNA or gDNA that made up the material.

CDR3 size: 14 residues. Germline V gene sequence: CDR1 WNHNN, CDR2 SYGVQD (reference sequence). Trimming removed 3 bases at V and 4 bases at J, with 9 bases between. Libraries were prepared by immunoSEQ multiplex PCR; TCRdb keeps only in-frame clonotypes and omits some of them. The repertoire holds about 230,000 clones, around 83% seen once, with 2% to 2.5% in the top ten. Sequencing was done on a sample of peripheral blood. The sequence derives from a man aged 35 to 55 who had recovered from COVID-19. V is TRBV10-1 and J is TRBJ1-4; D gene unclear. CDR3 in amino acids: CASSESRLNEKLFF. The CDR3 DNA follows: TGCGCCAGCAGTGAATCGCGGCTTAATGAAAAACTGTTTTTT.